The sequence of this TCR beta chain was determined in a study of T cells in Graves' hyperthyroidism and ophthalmopathy. Germline values: CDR1 MNHNS, CDR2 SASEGT. This CDR3 is 13 amino acids long. Trimming left V 2 bases short and J 8 bases short, with 12 bases between. Amplification of TCR beta CDR3 regions used RNA as the template. The primer set for the first-round RT-PCR of the TCR CDR3 was HTBI. A single record per CDR3 protein comes from TCRdb applying MiXCR to the multiplex PCR reads. The repertoire holds some 530,000 distinct CDR3 sequences, with 20% to 25% as singletons. This clonotype showed up many times.

The J gene is TRBJ1-1, the V gene TRBV6-1; D gene unclear. The clonotype originates from a woman in her 70s with Graves' ophthalmopathy. The sample comprised blood. The CDR3 DNA sequence: TGTGCCAGCAGTGAACACACGGGAAGGGAAGCTTTCTTT. Translated: CASSEHTGREAFF.